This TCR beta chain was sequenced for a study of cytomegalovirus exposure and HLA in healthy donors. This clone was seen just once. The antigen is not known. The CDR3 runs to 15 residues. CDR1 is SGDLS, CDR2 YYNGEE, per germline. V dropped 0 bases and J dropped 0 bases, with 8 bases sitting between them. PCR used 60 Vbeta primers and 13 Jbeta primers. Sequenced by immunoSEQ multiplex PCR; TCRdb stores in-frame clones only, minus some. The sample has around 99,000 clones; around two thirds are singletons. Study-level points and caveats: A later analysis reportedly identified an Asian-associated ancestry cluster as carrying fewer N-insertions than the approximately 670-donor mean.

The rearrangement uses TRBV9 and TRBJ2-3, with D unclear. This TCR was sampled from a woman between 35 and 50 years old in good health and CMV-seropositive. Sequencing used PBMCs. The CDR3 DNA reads TGTGCCAGCAGCGTAGGGCCGCTGAGCACAGATACGCAGTATTTT. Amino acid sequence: CASSVGPLSTDTQYF. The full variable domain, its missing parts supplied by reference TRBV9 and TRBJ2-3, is DSGVTQTPKHLITATGQRVTLRCSPRSGDLSVYWYQQSLDQGLQFLIQYYNGEERAKGNILERFSAQQFPDLHSELNLSSLELGDSALYFCASSVGPLSTDTQYFGPGTRLTVL.